The 26 T cell receptor beta chains below were found in one sample sequenced in a study of blood T cell repertoires in COVID-19. Only in-frame clones appear in the TCRdb table, and some are missing; sequencing was by immunoSEQ multiplex PCR. The sample consists of some 200,000 clones, roughly four fifths of them appearing once. Sample: PBMCs or T cells enriched from blood (not recorded which). These receptors originate from a man in his forties who had recovered from COVID-19.

The chain uses TRBV6-1 and TRBJ1-5; no clear D. Germline CDR1 and CDR2: MNHNS and SASEGT. V lost 0 bases and J 7 bases, leaving 10 bases between the germline ends. CDR3 size: 14 residues. The CDR3 loop is CASSEAEEGQPQHF. CDR3 nucleotides: TGTGCCAGCAGTGAAGCGGAGGAAGGACAGCCCCAGCATTTT.

The chain links TRBV29-1 to TRBJ1-1; D remains ambiguous. Germline loops: CDR1 SQVTM, CDR2 ANQGSEA. Trimming took 4 bases from V and 4 from J, leaving 13 bases between them. The CDR3 runs to 13 residues. DNA of the CDR3: TGCAGCGTTGGCGAGGGAAGGAGCACTGAAGCTTTCTTT. This sequence encodes CSVGEGRSTEAFF. Complete variable domain (other parts from reference TRBV29-1 and TRBJ1-1): SAVISQKPSRDICQRGTSLTIQCQVDSQVTMMFWYRQQPGQSLTLIATANQGSEATYESGFVIDKFPISRPNLTFSTLTVSNMSPEDSSIYLCSVGEGRSTEAFFGQGTRLTVV.

V usage is TRBV28 and J usage is TRBJ1-1; D uncertain. The CDR3 contains 15 residues. CDR1 and CDR2 from the germline V gene are MDHEN and SYDVKM. Trimming took off 4 bases at V and 0 bases at J, with 12 bases between the two ends. CDR3 DNA sequence: TGTGCCAGCAGTTCAAATATGCGGTTGAACACTGAAGCTTTCTTT. Translated, it gives CASSSNMRLNTEAFF.

This clone appeared once. The V call is TRBV11-2, the J call TRBJ2-7; 11 positions agree with TRBD2. The V segment lost 3 bases and the J segment 5 bases; nucleotides outside the gene matches: 6. There are 15 residues in the CDR3. CDR1 and CDR2 (germline): SGHAT, FQNNGV. The CDR3 region has the DNA TGTGCCAGCAGCTTTACTAGCGGGAGTAACCACGAGCAGTACTTC. Its translation: CASSFTSGSNHEQYF.

This rearrangement joins TRBV14 to TRBJ2-7, with D maybe TRBD2 (5 bases). Deletions cut 4 bases from V and 3 bases from J, with 13 bases between. The CDR3 consists of 14 residues. CDR1 is SGHDN, CDR2 FVKESK, per germline. As DNA, the CDR3 is TGTGCCAGCAGCCCGGCGAGAGGGATCTACGAGCAGTACTTC. Translating it yields CASSPARGIYEQYF. The full variable domain, with the rest looked up from reference TRBV14 and TRBJ2-7, is EAGVTQFPSHSVIEKGQTVTLRCDPISGHDNLYWYRRVMGKEIKFLLHFVKESKQDESGMPNNRFLAERTGGTYSTLKVQPAELEDSGVYFCASSPARGIYEQYFGPGTRLTVT.

V and J are TRBV7-9 and TRBJ1-6; TRBD1 matches 7 bases. From germline, CDR1 is SEHNR and CDR2 FQNEAQ (reference sequence). The CDR3 runs 16 residues. V shed 5 bases, J shed 3 bases, and the junction held 7 bases outside the gene matches. CDR3 bases: TGTGCCAGCAGCGGGGGGCCAGGGGGCTATAATTCACCCCTCCACTTT. Translation gives CASSGGPGGYNSPLHF.

This chain links TRBV5-1 with TRBJ1-4, with TRBD1 identical over 8 bases. The CDR3 has 15 residues. Per germline, CDR1 SGHRS and CDR2 YFSETQ. The trim removed 0 bases at V and 8 bases at J, leaving 6 bases unmatched. The CDR3 DNA sequence: TGCGCCAGCAGCTTGGCAGGGGGCGCGGGGGAAAAACTGTTTTTT. Its translation is CASSLAGGAGEKLFF.

CDR3 sequence reads: CASSRGGQGEDYGYTF. DNA for the CDR3: TGCGCCAGCAGCAGGGGTGGACAGGGTGAGGACTATGGCTACACCTTC. The chain is built from TRBV5-1 and TRBJ1-2; 8 positions agree with TRBD1. Germline values: CDR1 SGHRS, CDR2 YFSETQ. The CDR3 sequence is 16 residues long. The trim removed 4 bases at V and 3 bases at J, leaving 11 bases unmatched.

This chain uses TRBV5-4 with TRBJ1-2, with 9 bases aligning to TRBD1. This CDR3 region has 15 residues. The germline gives CDR1 SGHNT, CDR2 YYREEE (reference sequence). Trimming took 4 bases from V and 1 from J; bases not matched to a gene: 5. This chain's CDR3 is CASSADRGGNYGYTF. CDR3 nucleotides: TGTGCCAGCAGCGCGGACAGGGGAGGTAACTATGGCTACACCTTC.

The chain recombines TRBV5-1 with TRBJ1-2; TRBD1 aligns across 9 bases. This CDR3 comprises 15 residues. Germline lookup yields CDR1 SGHRS and CDR2 YFSETQ. V lost 4 bases to trimming and J lost 3 bases; unmatched junction nucleotides: 7. The CDR3 loop is CASSQETGGDYGYTF. DNA for the CDR3: TGCGCCAGCAGCCAAGAAACAGGGGGCGACTATGGCTACACCTTC.

This clone was recorded only once. The chain employs TRBV9 and TRBJ1-2, with 9 positions matching TRBD1. Germline CDR1 is SGDLS and CDR2 is YYNGEE. The CDR3 covers 16 residues. The ends lost 0 bases at V and 2 bases at J; junction bases unmatched: 5. This chain's CDR3 is CASSVAGDRENYGYTF. The CDR3 coding sequence is TGTGCCAGCAGCGTAGCTGGGGACAGGGAAAACTATGGCTACACCTTC. Full variable domain (rest looked up from reference TRBV9 and TRBJ1-2): DSGVTQTPKHLITATGQRVTLRCSPRSGDLSVYWYQQSLDQGLQFLIQYYNGEERAKGNILERFSAQQFPDLHSELNLSSLELGDSALYFCASSVAGDRENYGYTFGSGTRLTVV.

The V and J genes are TRBV6-5 and TRBJ1-2, with D possibly being TRBD1 (5 bases). The V end was cut by 8 bases, the J end by 2 bases, with 12 bases between. CDR1 and CDR2 from the germline V gene are MNHEY and SVGAGI. The CDR3 loop spans 13 amino acids. The CDR3, as DNA: TGTGCCAGCTCGGACACAACGAACTATGGCTACACCTTC. Translation gives CASSDTTNYGYTF.

The chain couples TRBV18 to TRBJ2-6; tentative D call: TRBD2 (6 bases). Germline values: CDR1 KGHSH, CDR2 LQKENI. CDR3 size: 16 residues. Trimming left V 2 bases short and J 0 bases short, with 8 bases between. CDR3 region: CASSPTGASGANVLTF. CDR3 bases: TGTGCCAGCTCACCAACGGGAGCCTCTGGGGCCAACGTCCTGACTTTC.

The rearrangement joins TRBV5-1 to TRBJ1-1; no clear D gene. Germline values: CDR1 SGHRS, CDR2 YFSETQ. Trimming took off 0 bases at V and 1 base at J, with 16 bases between the two ends. This CDR3 contains 17 residues. DNA of the CDR3: TGCGCCAGCAGCTTGGATTTAGTAATAAGACAGAACACTGAAGCTTTCTTT. It codes for CASSLDLVIRQNTEAFF.

The chain combines TRBV7-9 with TRBJ2-7, with D hard to call. V lost 5 bases, J lost 2 bases, and 13 bases lay in between. The germline gives CDR1 SEHNR, CDR2 FQNEAQ (reference sequence). CDR3 length: 14 amino acids. The CDR3 coding sequence is TGTGCCAGCAGCCCCGCCGCGTTGGCCTACGAGCAGTACTTC. Residues: CASSPAALAYEQYF. Full variable domain (missing parts from reference TRBV7-9 and TRBJ2-7): DTGVSQNPRHKITKRGQNVTFRCDPISEHNRLYWYRQTLGQGPEFLTYFQNEAQLEKSRLLSDRFSAERPKGSFSTLEIQRTEQGDSAMYLCASSPAALAYEQYFGPGTRLTVT.

The chain employs TRBV7-9 and TRBJ1-1; possible D gene TRBD1, 6 bases. The V end was cut by 4 bases, the J end by 6 bases, with 12 bases between. The germline V gene encodes CDR1 SEHNR and CDR2 FQNEAQ (reference sequence). The CDR3 consists of 13 residues. As DNA, the CDR3 is TGTGCCAGCAGCTCGCGGACAGTAGCTGAAGCTTTCTTT. The encoded protein is CASSSRTVAEAFF.

V gene TRBV3-1 (or the pseudogene TRBV3-2) combines with J gene TRBJ1-2, with D perhaps matching TRBD1 (6 bases). Germline V gene sequence: CDR1 LGHDT, CDR2 YNNKEL (reference sequence). The CDR3 runs to 16 residues. Trimming pared 0 bases from V and 1 base from J, leaving 12 bases between. DNA of the CDR3: TGTGCCAGCAGCCAAGATTACAGGGAACTTAACTATGGCTACACCTTC. This gives the protein CASSQDYRELNYGYTF.

The chain links TRBV18 to TRBJ1-5; D is ambiguous. The CDR3 is made up of 14 amino acids. CDR1 KGHSH and CDR2 LQKENI come from the germline V gene. Trimming removed 3 bases from V and 6 bases from J, with 12 bases in between. The CDR3, as DNA: TGTGCCAGCTCACCGTCGGAGGGAGGTCAGCCCCAGCATTTT. Its protein product is CASSPSEGGQPQHF.

The chain joins TRBV6-5 to TRBJ1-6; D is unresolved. The V gene's germline CDR1 is MNHEY and CDR2 SVGAGI. Trimming left V 5 bases short and J 10 bases short, with 12 bases between. This CDR3 contains 13 residues. The CDR3 nucleotides are TGTGCCAGCAGTCCAGGAAACCGGTCACCCCTCCACTTT. Translated: CASSPGNRSPLHF.

This chain uses TRBV7-6 with TRBJ1-6, with D maybe TRBD1 (5 bases). V lost 0 bases, J lost 6 bases, and 6 bases lay in between. The germline V gene has CDR1 SGHVS and CDR2 FNYEAQ. The CDR3 runs to 14 residues. In DNA, the CDR3 is TGTGCCAGCAGCTTAGCACAGGCTAATTCACCCCTCCACTTT. Residues: CASSLAQANSPLHF.

The genes are TRBV5-6 and TRBJ1-2; a weak D match, TRBD1 (6 bases). CDR3 length: 12 amino acids. Trimming stripped 6 bases from V and 4 bases from J, with 10 bases between. CDR1 is SGHDT, CDR2 YYEEEE, per germline. CDR3 protein: CASTAGAYGYTF. For the CDR3, the DNA is TGTGCCAGCACTGCGGGGGCCTATGGCTACACCTTC.

The chain couples TRBV5-8 to TRBJ2-2; 10 bases line up with TRBD1. V dropped 4 bases and J dropped 5; count of bases not matched to a gene: 14. CDR1 is SGHTS, CDR2 YDEGEE, per germline. The CDR3 runs to 18 residues. The CDR3 DNA is TGTGCCAGCAGCGTCCGGCGACAGGGGGCCCGATATACCGGGGAGCTGTTTTTT. As protein: CASSVRRQGARYTGELFF.

This clone appeared once. V gene TRBV24-1 combines with J gene TRBJ1-5; D gene ambiguous. In germline, CDR1 is KGHDR, CDR2 SFDVKD. CDR3 length: 16 amino acids. Trimming removed 2 bases from V and 2 bases from J, with 12 bases in between. The CDR3 reads CATSDSTYLGNQPQHF. Written as DNA, the CDR3 is TGTGCCACCAGTGATTCGACATATCTGGGCAATCAGCCCCAGCATTTT.

The V call is TRBV5-1, the J call TRBJ2-2, with 10 bases identical to TRBD1. Germline loops: CDR1 SGHRS, CDR2 YFSETQ. This CDR3 is 17 amino acids long. Trimming at V came to 4 bases and at J to 6 bases, leaving 12 bases not matched to a gene. CDR3 nucleotides: TGCGCCAGCAGCCGAACTCGACAGGGGGCGCTGGCCGGGGAGCTGTTTTTT. It translates to CASSRTRQGALAGELFF.

V is TRBV5-1 and J is TRBJ2-1; 12 bases line up with TRBD2. The CDR3 runs to 18 residues. Looked up from germline, CDR1 is SGHRS and CDR2 is YFSETQ. Trimming cost V 4 bases and J 1 base; bases outside gene matches: 9. The CDR3 spells CASSPTSGSYRSYNEQFF. Here the CDR3 DNA reads TGCGCCAGCAGCCCGACTAGCGGGAGTTATCGGTCCTACAATGAGCAGTTCTTC.

CDR3 loop: CASSAIQRPSGNTIYF. The CDR3 DNA is TGTGCCAGCAGCGCCATACAGAGACCCTCTGGAAACACCATATATTTT. The gene calls are TRBV9 and TRBJ1-3; no reliable D call. Germline lookup yields CDR1 SGDLS and CDR2 YYNGEE. Between the trimmed V and J ends, which lost 3 bases and 0 bases, there was a span of 13 bases. There are 16 residues in the CDR3. The full variable domain, rest sourced from reference TRBV9 and TRBJ1-3, is DSGVTQTPKHLITATGQRVTLRCSPRSGDLSVYWYQQSLDQGLQFLIQYYNGEERAKGNILERFSAQQFPDLHSELNLSSLELGDSALYFCASSAIQRPSGNTIYFGEGSWLTVV.